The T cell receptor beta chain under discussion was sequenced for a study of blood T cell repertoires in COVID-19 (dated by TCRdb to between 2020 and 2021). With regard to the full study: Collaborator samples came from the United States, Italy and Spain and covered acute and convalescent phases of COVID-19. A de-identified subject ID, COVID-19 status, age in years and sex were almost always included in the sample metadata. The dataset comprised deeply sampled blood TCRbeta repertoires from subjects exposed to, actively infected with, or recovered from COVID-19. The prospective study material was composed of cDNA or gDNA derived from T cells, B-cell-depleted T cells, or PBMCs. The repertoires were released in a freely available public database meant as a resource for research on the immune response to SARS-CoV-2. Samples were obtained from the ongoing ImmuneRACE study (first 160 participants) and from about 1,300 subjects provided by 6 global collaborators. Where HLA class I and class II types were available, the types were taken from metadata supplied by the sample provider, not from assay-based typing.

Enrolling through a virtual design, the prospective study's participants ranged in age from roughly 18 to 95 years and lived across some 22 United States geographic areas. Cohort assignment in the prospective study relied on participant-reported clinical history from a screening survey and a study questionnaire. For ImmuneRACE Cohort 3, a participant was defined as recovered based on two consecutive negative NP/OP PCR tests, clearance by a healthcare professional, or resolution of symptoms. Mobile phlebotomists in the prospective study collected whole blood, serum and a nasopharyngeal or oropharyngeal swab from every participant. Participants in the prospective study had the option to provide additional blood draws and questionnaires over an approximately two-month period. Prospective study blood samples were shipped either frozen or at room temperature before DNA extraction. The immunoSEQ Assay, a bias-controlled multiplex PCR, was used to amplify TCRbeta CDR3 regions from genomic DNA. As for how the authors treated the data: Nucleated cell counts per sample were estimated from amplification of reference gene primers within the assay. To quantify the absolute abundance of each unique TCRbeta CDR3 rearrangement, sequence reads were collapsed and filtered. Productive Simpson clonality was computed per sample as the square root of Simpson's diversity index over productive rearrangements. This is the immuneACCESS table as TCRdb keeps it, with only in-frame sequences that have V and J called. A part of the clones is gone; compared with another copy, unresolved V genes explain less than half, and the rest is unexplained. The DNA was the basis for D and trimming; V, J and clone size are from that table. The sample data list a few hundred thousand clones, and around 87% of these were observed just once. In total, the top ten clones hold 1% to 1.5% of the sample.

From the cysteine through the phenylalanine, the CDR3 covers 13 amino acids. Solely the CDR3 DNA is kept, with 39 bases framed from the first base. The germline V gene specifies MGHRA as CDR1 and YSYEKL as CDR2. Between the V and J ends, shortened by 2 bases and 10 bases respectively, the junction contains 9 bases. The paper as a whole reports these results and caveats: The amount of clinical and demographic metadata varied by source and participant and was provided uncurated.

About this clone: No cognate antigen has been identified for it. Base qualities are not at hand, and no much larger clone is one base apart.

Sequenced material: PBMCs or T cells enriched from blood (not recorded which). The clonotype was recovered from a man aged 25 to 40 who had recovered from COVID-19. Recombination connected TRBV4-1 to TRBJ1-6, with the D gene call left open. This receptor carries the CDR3 CASSQHRGSPLHF. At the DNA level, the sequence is TGCGCCAGCAGCCAACATAGAGGATCACCCCTCCACTTT.